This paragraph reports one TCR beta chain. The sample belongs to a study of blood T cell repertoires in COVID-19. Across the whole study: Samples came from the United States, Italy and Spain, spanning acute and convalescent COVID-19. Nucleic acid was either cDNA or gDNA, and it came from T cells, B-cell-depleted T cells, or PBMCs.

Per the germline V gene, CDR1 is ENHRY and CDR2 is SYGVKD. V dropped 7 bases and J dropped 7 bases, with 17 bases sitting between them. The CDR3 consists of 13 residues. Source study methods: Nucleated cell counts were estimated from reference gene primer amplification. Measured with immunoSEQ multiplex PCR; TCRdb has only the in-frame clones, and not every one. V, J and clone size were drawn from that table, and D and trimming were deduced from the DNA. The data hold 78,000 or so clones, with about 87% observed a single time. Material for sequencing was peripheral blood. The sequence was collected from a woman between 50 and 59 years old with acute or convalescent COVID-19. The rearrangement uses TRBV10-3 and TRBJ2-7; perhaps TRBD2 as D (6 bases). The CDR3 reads CAITRDSDLEQYF. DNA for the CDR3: TGTGCCATCACTCGGGACTCGGATTTAGAGCAGTACTTC.